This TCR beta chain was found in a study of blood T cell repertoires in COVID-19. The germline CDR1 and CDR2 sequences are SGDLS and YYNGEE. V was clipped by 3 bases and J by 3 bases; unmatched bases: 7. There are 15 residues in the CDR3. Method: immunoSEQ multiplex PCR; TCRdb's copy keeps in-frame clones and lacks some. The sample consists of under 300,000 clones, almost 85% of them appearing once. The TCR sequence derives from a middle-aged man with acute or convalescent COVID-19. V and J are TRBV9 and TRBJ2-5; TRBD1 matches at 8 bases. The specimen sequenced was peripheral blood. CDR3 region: CASSAGTGPEETQYF. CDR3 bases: TGTGCCAGCAGCGCCGGGACAGGACCAGAAGAGACCCAGTACTTC.